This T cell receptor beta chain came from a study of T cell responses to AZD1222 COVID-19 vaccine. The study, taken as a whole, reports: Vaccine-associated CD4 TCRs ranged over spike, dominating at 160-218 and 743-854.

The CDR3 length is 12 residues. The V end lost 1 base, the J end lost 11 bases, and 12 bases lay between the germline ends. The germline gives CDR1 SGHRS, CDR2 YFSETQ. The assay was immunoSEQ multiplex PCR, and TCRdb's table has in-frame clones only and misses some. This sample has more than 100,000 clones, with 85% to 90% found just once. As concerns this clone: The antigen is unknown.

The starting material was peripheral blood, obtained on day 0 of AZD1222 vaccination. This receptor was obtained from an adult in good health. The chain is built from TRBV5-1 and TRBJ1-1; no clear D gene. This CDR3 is CASSLPPGEAFF. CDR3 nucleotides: TGCGCCAGCAGCTTGCCCCCTGGGGAGGCTTTCTTT.